One and the same sample provided the 13 T cell receptor beta chains below, sequenced in a study of human T cells and chemical hapten exposure. A single record per CDR3 protein comes from TCRdb applying MiXCR to the RACE reads. Among 80,000 to 100,000 distinct CDR3 sequences listed, about 10% were seen once. The time point: patch test 2, 6 weeks after DPC sensitization. The treatment is: therapeutic diphenylcyclopropenone sensitization with weekly scalp DPC. The source material was whole blood, sampled in connection with sensitization to the hapten diphenylcyclopropenone (DPC). The receptors were sampled from a woman in her 50s with alopecia areata. Some clones in this sample may be carry-over from other donors' samples.

The V call is TRBV15, the J call TRBJ2-5; D is ambiguous. Between the trimmed V and J ends, which lost 0 bases and 0 bases, there was a span of 8 bases. Germline CDR1 is LNHNV and CDR2 is YYDKDF (reference sequence). This CDR3 spans 15 amino acids. Written as DNA, the CDR3 is TGTGCCACCAGCAGAGATCTGGAGTACCAAGAGACCCAGTACTTC. Protein: CATSRDLEYQETQYF. The whole variable domain, filled in from reference TRBV15 and TRBJ2-5, reads DAMVIQNPRYQVTQFGKPVTLSCSQTLNHNVMYWYQQKSSQAPKLLFHYYDKDFNNEADTPDNFQSRRPNTSFCFLDIRSPGLGDTAMYLCATSRDLEYQETQYFGPGTRLLVL.

The chain employs TRBV29-1 and TRBJ1-1; TRBD1 matches at 10 bases. This CDR3 has 12 residues. V shed 7 bases and J 1 base; nucleotides not matched to a gene: 0. The germline V gene encodes CDR1 SQVTM and CDR2 ANQGSEA. The CDR3 DNA follows: TGCAGCGGGGACAGGGGGAACACTGAAGCTTTCTTT. As protein: CSGDRGNTEAFF.

This clonotype turned up a few times. The chain recombines TRBV10-3 with TRBJ2-1, with D perhaps given as TRBD1 or TRBD2 (7 bases each). The germline gives CDR1 ENHRY, CDR2 SYGVKD. Trimming pared 10 bases from V and 1 base from J, leaving 14 bases between. The CDR3 spans 14 residues. The CDR3 DNA reads as TGTGCCACCCAGGGGGAGGGGTCCTACAATGAGCAGTTCTTC. It translates to CATQGEGSYNEQFF.

This clonotype was found once. DNA of the CDR3: TGTGCCAGCAGTCCCTCGGCGGGAGTCTACGAGCAGTACTTC. Encoded protein: CASSPSAGVYEQYF. V usage is TRBV28 and J usage is TRBJ2-7; 7 bases are shared with TRBD2. With 5 bases clipped from V and 3 bases from J, the junction kept 7 bases outside the gene matches. The CDR3 covers 14 residues. Germline values: CDR1 MDHEN, CDR2 SYDVKM.

The chain is built from TRBV7-2 and TRBJ1-5, with 7 bases matching TRBD1. The CDR3 is 15 residues long. With 4 bases clipped from V and 3 bases from J, the junction kept 6 bases outside the gene matches. CDR1 SGHTA and CDR2 FQGNSA come from the germline V gene. The CDR3 DNA follows: TGTGCCAGCAGCTCATTGGGACAGAACAATCAGCCCCAGCATTTT. Protein sequence: CASSSLGQNNQPQHF.

This clonotype has a count of ten or more. J is TRBJ2-7 and V is TRBV7-8; D is unresolved. V lost 1 base and J lost 2, with 12 bases in between. The CDR3 length is 15 residues. Germline assignment: CDR1 SGHVS and CDR2 FQNEAQ. In DNA form, the CDR3 reads TGTGCCAGCAGCTTAGTTGGCGGAAGAACCTACGAGCAGTACTTC. Translating gives CASSLVGGRTYEQYF.

This clonotype was recorded at least ten times. V gene TRBV6-5 combines with J gene TRBJ1-1; 9 bases fit TRBD1. Germline V gene data show CDR1 as MNHEY and CDR2 as SVGAGI. The CDR3 is 15 amino acids. Germline trimming cut 4 bases from V and 5 bases from J; bases unmatched to any gene: 8. The CDR3 bases are TGTGCCAGCAGTTCCGCTACAGGGGGCAAAACTGAAGCTTTCTTT. This translates into CASSSATGGKTEAFF.

The genes are TRBV7-2 and TRBJ2-1, with TRBD2 identical over 9 bases. The CDR3 spans 13 residues. Germline V CDR1 and CDR2: SGHTA, FQGNSA. The ends lost 8 bases at V and 7 bases at J; junction bases unmatched: 6. The CDR3 sequence: CASPLAGTNEQFF. CDR3 bases: TGTGCCAGCCCCCTAGCGGGAACTAATGAGCAGTTCTTC. Combining the CDR3 with reference TRBV7-2 and TRBJ2-1 gives the whole variable domain GAGVSQSPSNKVTEKGKDVELRCDPISGHTALYWYRQSLGQGLEFLIYFQGNSAPDKSGLPSDRFSAERTGGSVSTLTIQRTQQEDSAVYLCASPLAGTNEQFFGPGTRLTVL.

The table lists this clonotype with many counts. Written as DNA, the CDR3 is TGTGCCAGCAGCACCCCTAGCGGAGGAGAGACCCAGTACTTC. As protein: CASSTPSGGETQYF. The chain carries TRBV7-2 and TRBJ2-5, with TRBD2 identical over 7 bases. Germline CDR1 reads SGHTA; CDR2 reads FQGNSA. There are 14 residues in the CDR3. The V segment lost 5 bases and the J segment 4 bases; nucleotides outside the gene matches: 7.

This clonotype was picked up many times. The rearrangement joins TRBV25-1 to TRBJ2-6, with no clear D. Germline assignment: CDR1 MGHDK and CDR2 SYGVNS. The V and J ends lost 3 bases and 3 bases respectively, with 12 bases between them. The CDR3 contains 16 residues. CDR3 bases: TGTGCCAGCAGTGAGGTTTCGGGCTTTGGGGCCAACGTCCTGACTTTC. Protein sequence: CASSEVSGFGANVLTF.

This clonotype was observed at least ten times. The rearrangement uses TRBV20-1 and TRBJ2-3, with 9 positions matching TRBD2. The V gene's germline CDR1 is DFQATT and CDR2 SNEGSKA (reference sequence). V lost 5 bases and J lost 4; bases outside the gene matches: 7. The CDR3 totals 14 residues. The CDR3 DNA reads as TGCAGTGCTGGGACTAGCACCACCGCAGATACGCAGTATTTT. The encoded protein is CSAGTSTTADTQYF.

This clonotype has at least ten counts. The J gene is TRBJ2-2, the V gene TRBV28, with D hard to call. Germline-derived CDR1 and CDR2 are MDHEN and SYDVKM. The CDR3 covers 14 residues. Trimming took 3 bases from V and 2 from J, leaving 7 bases between them. The CDR3, as DNA: TGTGCCAGCAGTTTCTTGGGTAACACCGGGGAGCTGTTTTTT. Protein sequence: CASSFLGNTGELFF.

This clonotype appeared a single time. This chain links TRBV10-3 with TRBJ2-1; TRBD1 matches at 9 bases. Germline V lookup: CDR1 ENHRY, CDR2 SYGVKD. Unmatched junction bases numbered 13, after V lost 5 bases and J lost 8 bases. The CDR3 contains 16 residues. The CDR3 sequence is CAISFTSGTGTDEQFF. CDR3 coding DNA: TGTGCCATCAGTTTCACTTCCGGGACAGGGACCGATGAGCAGTTCTTC.